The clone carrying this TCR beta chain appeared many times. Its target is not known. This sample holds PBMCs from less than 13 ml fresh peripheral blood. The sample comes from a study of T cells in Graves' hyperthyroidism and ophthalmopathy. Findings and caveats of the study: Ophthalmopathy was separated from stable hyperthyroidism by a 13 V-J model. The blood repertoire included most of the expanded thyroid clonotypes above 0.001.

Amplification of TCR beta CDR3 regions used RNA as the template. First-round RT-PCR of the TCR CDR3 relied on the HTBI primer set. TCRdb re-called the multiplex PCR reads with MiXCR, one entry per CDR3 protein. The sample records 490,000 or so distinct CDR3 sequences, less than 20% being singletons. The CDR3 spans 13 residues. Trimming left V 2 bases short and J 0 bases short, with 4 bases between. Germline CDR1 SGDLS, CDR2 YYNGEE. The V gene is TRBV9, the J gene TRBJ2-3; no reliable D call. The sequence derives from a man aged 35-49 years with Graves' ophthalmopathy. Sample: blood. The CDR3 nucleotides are TGTGCCAGCAGCGTTACAAGCACAGATACGCAGTATTTT. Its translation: CASSVTSTDTQYF.